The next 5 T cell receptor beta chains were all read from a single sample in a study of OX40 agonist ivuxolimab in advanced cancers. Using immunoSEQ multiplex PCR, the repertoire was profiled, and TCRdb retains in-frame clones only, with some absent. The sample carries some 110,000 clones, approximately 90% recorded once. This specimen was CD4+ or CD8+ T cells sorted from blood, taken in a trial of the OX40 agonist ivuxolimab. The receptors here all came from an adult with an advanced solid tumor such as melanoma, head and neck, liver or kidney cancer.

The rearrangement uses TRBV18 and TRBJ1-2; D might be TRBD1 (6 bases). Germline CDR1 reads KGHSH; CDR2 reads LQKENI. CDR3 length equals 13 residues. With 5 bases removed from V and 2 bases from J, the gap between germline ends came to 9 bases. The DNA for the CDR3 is TGTGCCAGCTCAGGACAGAACAACTATGGCTACACCTTC. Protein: CASSGQNNYGYTF.

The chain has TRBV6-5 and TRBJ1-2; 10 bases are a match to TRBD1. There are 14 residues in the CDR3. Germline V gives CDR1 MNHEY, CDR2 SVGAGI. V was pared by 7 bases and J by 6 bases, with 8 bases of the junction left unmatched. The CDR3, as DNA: TGTGCCAGCACTCCGACAGGGGGCGGGGATGGCTACACCTTC. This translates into CASTPTGGGDGYTF.

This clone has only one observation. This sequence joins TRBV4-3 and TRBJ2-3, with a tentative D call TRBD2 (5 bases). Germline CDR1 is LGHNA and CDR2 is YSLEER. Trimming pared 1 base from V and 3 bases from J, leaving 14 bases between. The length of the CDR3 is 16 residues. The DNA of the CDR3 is TGCGCCAGCAGCCAAGGTAGTCTCCCGGGAACAGATACGCAGTATTTT. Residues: CASSQGSLPGTDTQYF.

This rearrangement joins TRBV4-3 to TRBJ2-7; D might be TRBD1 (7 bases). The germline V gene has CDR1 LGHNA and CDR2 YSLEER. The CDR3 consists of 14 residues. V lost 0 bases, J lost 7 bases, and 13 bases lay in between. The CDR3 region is CASSQDSGGREQYF. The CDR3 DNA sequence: TGCGCCAGCAGCCAAGATTCAGGGGGGAGGGAGCAGTACTTC.

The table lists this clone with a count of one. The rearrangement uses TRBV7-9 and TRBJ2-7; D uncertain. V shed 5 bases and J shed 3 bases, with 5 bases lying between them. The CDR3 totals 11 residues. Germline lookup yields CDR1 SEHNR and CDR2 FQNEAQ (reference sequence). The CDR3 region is CASSRHYEQYF. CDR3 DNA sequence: TGTGCCAGCAGCCGTCACTACGAGCAGTACTTC.